Listed below are T cell receptor beta chains from one sample, sequenced in a study of T cells in Graves' hyperthyroidism and ophthalmopathy. TCRdb called the multiplex PCR reads again in MiXCR, with one record for every CDR3 protein. This sample has about 420,000 distinct CDR3 sequences, with around 13% found just once. The source material was blood. The receptor source for this set is a woman aged 18-29 years with Graves' hyperthyroidism. Each CDR3 is given with its conserved first and last residue. D genes are given only for firm matches. Expanded clones get a size class; other rows say once, few or many, or leave the size out.

v_call	j_call	d_call	clone_size	cdr3_aa	cdr3_nt
TRBV20-1	TRBJ2-7	.	many	CSADWGSDYEQYF	TGCAGTGCTGACTGGGGGTCCGACTACGAGCAGTACTTC
TRBV30	TRBJ2-7	TRBD2	many	CAWRTELAGGLGEQYF	TGTGCCTGGAGGACGGAACTAGCGGGAGGCTTGGGAGAGCAGTACTTC
TRBV6-1	TRBJ2-7	.	.	CASRPYSGAIPNEQYF	TGTGCCAGCAGACCCTACAGCGGAGCCATACCTAACGAGCAGTACTTC
TRBV20-1	TRBJ1-1	TRBD1	many	CSVSQGISAEAFF	TGCAGTGTCTCACAGGGGATCAGCGCTGAAGCTTTCTTT
TRBV6-1	TRBJ2-3	TRBD2	.	CASSEASGGPMDTQYF	TGTGCCAGCAGTGAAGCTAGCGGGGGCCCAATGGATACGCAGTATTTT
TRBV2	TRBJ2-2	.	many	CASSEEFAGELFF	TGTGCCAGCAGTGAGGAGTTCGCCGGGGAGCTGTTTTTT
TRBV5-6	TRBJ2-7	.	.	CASTKTSQSYEQYF	TGTGCCAGCACCAAGACAAGCCAATCCTACGAGCAGTACTTC
TRBV5-1	TRBJ2-5	TRBD1	.	CASSLGDDTGAGETQYF	TGCGCCAGCAGCTTGGGGGACGATACAGGGGCAGGAGAGACCCAGTACTTC
TRBV11-2	TRBJ1-2	TRBD1	once	CASRRRGGQGDYGYTF	TGTGCCAGCAGAAGAAGGGGGGGACAGGGAGACTATGGCTACACCTTC
TRBV18	TRBJ1-2	.	.	CASSSPFREAGYTF	TGTGCCAGCTCTTCACCGTTCAGGGAGGCGGGCTACACCTTC
TRBV13	TRBJ2-1	TRBD2	.	CASSFPSGYSYNEQFF	TGTGCCAGCAGCTTTCCTAGCGGGTACTCCTACAATGAGCAGTTCTTC
TRBV12-3/TRBV12-4	TRBJ1-4	TRBD1	many	CASSWDRGNEKLFF	TGTGCCAGCAGTTGGGACAGGGGAAATGAAAAACTGTTTTTT